This entry concerns a single T cell receptor (beta chain). Its antigen is not yet known. No base-level quality is on record; no much larger clone is a single base apart. RNA was extracted using the RNeasy kit, and about 0.45 to 1 ug of the RNA was reverse transcribed with random hexamers. The immunoSEQ multiplex PCR assay, covering 54 Vbeta and 13 Jbeta segments, was used to amplify TCR beta CDR3 regions. PCR amplification bias was corrected using a synthetic template baseline for primer optimization and computational correction. The authors' analysis ran thus. Reads were annotated to V, D and J genes according to IMGT and were analyzed with immunoSEQ Analyzer, with only productive sequences retained. Clonality was calculated as one minus the Shannon entropy normalized by log2 of the number of productive unique sequences. For each patient and control, public and private clones were evaluated among the 100 most prevalent clones. Clones were defined as Susac-specific when absent from the healthy and MS cohorts, from about 1,100 published viral clones and from other ImmuneACCESS disease sequences. TCRdb handled the public reads itself, with Q25 trimming in fastp and clone calling in MiXCR, and kept productive beta chains. Merged by CDR3 protein, the rows form single entries marked with the most common genes and DNA. None of the V and J calls come from the authors' own analysis; TCRdb made them. Recorded for this sample are roughly 300,000 distinct CDR3 sequences; roughly 84% of them occurred a single time. Together, the top ten hold 0.11% of the sample.

At the junction V is shortened by 2 bases and J by 6 bases; bases outside the gene matches: 3. CDR1 is given as SGDLS and CDR2 as YYNGEE, both from the germline V gene. CDR3 length: 13 amino acids, cysteine to phenylalanine. CDR3 DNA is the only sequence kept; it has 39 bases, read in frame from the first base. Peripheral blood CD8+ and CD4+ T cells from healthy donors, Susac syndrome patients and multiple sclerosis patients were profiled using high-throughput TCR beta sequencing. Treatment-naive patients with stable or active relapsing-remitting disease fulfilling revised McDonald criteria were used as multiple sclerosis controls. CD8+ TEMRA cells were enriched by FACS, while bulk CD8+ and CD4+ T cells were purified by magnetic negative isolation. Blood was collected in EDTA tubes and processed within 24 hours, with PBMCs isolated through density gradient centrifugation. PBMCs intended for TCR sequencing were cryopreserved in liquid nitrogen and thawed later in a water bath at 37 degrees C. Purity of sorted or isolated CD4+, CD8+ and CD8+ TEMRA cells was at least 90%.

These data come from a study of CD8 T cells in Susac syndrome (dated by TCRdb to between 2018 and 2020). At the level of the whole study: Repertoire sequencing was used to test whether CD8+ T cell activation and differentiation in Susac syndrome was antigen driven. Clonality of the CD8+ T cell repertoire was compared between eleven to twelve healthy donors, roughly 14 Susac syndrome patients and 15 multiple sclerosis patients. Study-wide findings and limitations: The study acknowledged that relatively few individuals were included in the TCR sequencing and HLA analysis.

The chain was built from TRBV9 and TRBJ1-2, and 8 junctional nucleotides match TRBD1. This TCR came from a human donor with multiple sclerosis. Sequencing was performed on CD8+ T cells from PBMCs. The DNA reads TGTGCCAGCAGCGTGGGACAGGTGAATGGCTACACCTTC. Its protein reads: CASSVGQVNGYTF. With the portions outside the CDR3 filled from the reference TRBV9 and TRBJ1-2 genes, the complete variable region becomes DSGVTQTPKHLITATGQRVTLRCSPRSGDLSVYWYQQSLDQGLQFLIQYYNGEERAKGNILERFSAQQFPDLHSELNLSSLELGDSALYFCASSVGQVNGYTFGSGTRLTVV.